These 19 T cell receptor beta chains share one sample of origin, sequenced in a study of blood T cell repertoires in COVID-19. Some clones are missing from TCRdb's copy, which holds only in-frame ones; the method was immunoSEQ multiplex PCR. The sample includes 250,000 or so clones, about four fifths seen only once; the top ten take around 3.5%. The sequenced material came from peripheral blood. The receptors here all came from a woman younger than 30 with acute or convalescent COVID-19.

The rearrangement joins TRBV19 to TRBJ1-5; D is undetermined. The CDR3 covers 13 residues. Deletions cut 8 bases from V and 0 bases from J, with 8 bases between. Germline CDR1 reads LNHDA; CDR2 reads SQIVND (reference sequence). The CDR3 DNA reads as TGTGCCAGTGCACCGGGTAGCAATCAGCCCCAGCATTTT. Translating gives CASAPGSNQPQHF.

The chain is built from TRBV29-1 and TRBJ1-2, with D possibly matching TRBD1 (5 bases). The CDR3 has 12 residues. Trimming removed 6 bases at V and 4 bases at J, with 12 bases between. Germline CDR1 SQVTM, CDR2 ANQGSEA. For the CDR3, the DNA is TGCAGCGTAGGGGCTGCCGGCTATGGCTACACCTTC. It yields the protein CSVGAAGYGYTF.

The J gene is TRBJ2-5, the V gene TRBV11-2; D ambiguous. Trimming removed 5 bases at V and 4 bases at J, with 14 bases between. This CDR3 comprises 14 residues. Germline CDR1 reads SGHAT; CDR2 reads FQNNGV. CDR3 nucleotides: TGTGCCAGCAGCCCCGTATCGAGGATAGAGACCCAGTACTTC. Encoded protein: CASSPVSRIETQYF.

Written as DNA, the CDR3 is TGTGCCACCAGCAGAGATGGGGGGACTAGTTCGGAGACCCAGTACTTC. Amino acid sequence: CATSRDGGTSSETQYF. This chain joins TRBV15 and TRBJ2-5; 8 bases agree with TRBD2. The V gene end was trimmed by 0 bases and the J gene end by 5 bases; junction bases not matched to a gene: 8. The CDR3 runs to 16 residues. Germline lookup yields CDR1 LNHNV and CDR2 YYDKDF (reference sequence).

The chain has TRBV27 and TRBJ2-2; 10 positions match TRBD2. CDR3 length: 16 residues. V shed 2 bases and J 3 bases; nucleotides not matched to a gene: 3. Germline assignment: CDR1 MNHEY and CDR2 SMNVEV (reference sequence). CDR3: CASSLRLAGDTGELFF. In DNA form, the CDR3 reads TGTGCCAGCAGTTTACGGCTAGCGGGAGACACCGGGGAGCTGTTTTTT.

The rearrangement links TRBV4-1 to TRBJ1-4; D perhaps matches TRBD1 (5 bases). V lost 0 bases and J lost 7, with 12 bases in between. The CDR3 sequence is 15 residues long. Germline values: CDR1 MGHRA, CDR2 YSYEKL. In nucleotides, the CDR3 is TGCGCCAGCAGCCAAGATCCGGGGGTTGGTGAAAAACTGTTTTTT. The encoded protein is CASSQDPGVGEKLFF.

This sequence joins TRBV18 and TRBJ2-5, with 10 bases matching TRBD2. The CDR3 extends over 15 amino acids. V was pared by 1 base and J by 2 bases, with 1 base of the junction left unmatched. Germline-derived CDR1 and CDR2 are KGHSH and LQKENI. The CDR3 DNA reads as TGTGCCAGCTCACCACAAGCGGGAGGGCAAGAGACCCAGTACTTC. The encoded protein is CASSPQAGGQETQYF. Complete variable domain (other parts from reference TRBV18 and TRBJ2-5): NAGVMQNPRHLVRRRGQEARLRCSPMKGHSHVYWYRQLPEEGLKFMVYLQKENIIDESGMPKERFSAEFPKEGPSILRIQQVVRGDSAAYFCASSPQAGGQETQYFGPGTRLLVL.

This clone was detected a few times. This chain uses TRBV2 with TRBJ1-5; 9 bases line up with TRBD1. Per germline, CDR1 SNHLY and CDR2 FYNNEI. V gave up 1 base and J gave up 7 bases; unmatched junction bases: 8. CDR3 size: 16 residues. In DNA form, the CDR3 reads TGTGCCAGCAGTGAAGTATTACAGGGGGCAGGACAGCCCCAGCATTTT. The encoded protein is CASSEVLQGAGQPQHF.

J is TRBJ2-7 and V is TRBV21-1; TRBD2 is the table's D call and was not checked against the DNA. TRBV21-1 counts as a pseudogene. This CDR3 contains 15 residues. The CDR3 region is CASSKRLAGVYEQYF. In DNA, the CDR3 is TGTGCCAGCAGCAAGAGACTAGCGGGAGTTTACGAGCAGTACTTC.

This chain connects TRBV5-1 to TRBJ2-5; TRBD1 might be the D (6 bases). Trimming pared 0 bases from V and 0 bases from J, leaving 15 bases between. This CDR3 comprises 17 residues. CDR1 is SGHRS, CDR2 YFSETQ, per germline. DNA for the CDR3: TGCGCCAGCAGCTTGGATCGGGCAGGGGCGTACCAAGAGACCCAGTACTTC. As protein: CASSLDRAGAYQETQYF.

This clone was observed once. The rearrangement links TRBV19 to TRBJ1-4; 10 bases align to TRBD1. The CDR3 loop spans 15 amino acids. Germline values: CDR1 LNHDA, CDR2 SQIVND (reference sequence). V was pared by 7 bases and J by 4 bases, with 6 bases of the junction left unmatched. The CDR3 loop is CASTGDRGLNEKLFF. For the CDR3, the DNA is TGTGCCAGTACCGGAGACAGGGGGCTTAATGAAAAACTGTTTTTT.

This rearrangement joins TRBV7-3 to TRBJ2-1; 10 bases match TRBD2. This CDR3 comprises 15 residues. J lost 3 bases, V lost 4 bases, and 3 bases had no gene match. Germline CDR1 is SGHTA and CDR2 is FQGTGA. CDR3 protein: CASSYLAGDYNEQFF. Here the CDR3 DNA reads TGTGCCAGCAGCTACCTAGCGGGAGACTACAATGAGCAGTTCTTC.

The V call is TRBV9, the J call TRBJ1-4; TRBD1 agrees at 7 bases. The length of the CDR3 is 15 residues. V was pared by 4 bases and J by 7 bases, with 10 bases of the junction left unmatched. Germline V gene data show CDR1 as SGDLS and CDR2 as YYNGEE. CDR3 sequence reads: CASSSDRDPGEKLFF. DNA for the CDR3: TGTGCCAGCAGCTCAGACAGGGACCCTGGTGAAAAACTGTTTTTT. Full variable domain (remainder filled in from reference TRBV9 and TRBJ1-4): DSGVTQTPKHLITATGQRVTLRCSPRSGDLSVYWYQQSLDQGLQFLIQYYNGEERAKGNILERFSAQQFPDLHSELNLSSLELGDSALYFCASSSDRDPGEKLFFGSGTQLSVL.

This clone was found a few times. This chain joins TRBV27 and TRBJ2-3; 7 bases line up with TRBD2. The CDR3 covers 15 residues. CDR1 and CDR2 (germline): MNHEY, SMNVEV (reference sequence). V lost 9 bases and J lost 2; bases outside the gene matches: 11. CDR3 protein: CASRSPAGFTDTQYF. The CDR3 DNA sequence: TGTGCCAGTCGGAGCCCAGCGGGATTCACAGATACGCAGTATTTT.

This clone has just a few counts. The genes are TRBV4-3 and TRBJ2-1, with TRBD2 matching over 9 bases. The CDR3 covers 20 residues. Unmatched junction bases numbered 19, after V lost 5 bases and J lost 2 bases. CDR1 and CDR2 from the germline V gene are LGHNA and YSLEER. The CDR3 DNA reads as TGCGCCAGCAGCTGGGGGTATACTGGCGGGGGGGATAACGCCTACAATGAGCAGTTCTTC. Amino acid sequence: CASSWGYTGGGDNAYNEQFF.

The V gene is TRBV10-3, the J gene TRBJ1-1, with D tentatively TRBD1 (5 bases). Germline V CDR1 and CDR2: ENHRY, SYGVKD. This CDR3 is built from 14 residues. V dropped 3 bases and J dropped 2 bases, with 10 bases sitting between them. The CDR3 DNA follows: TGTGCCATCAGTGACCCAGGGAAAAACACTGAAGCTTTCTTT. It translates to CAISDPGKNTEAFF.

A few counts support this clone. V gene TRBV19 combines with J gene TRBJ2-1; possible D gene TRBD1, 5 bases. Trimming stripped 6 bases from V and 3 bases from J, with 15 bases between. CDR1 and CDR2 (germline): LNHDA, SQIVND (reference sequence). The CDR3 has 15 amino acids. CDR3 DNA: TGTGCCAGTAGAGTCTCCGGACACCGCTACAATGAGCAGTTCTTC. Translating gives CASRVSGHRYNEQFF.

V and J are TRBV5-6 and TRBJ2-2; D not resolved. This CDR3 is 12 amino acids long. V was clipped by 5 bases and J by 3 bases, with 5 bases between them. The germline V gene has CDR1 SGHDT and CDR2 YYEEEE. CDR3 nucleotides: TGTGCCAGCAGTTATTACACCGGGGAGCTGTTTTTT. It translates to CASSYYTGELFF. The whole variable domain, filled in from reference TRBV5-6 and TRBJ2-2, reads DAGVTQSPTHLIKTRGQQVTLRCSPKSGHDTVSWYQQALGQGPQFIFQYYEEEERQRGNFPDRFSGHQFPNYSSELNVNALLLGDSALYLCASSYYTGELFFGEGSRLTVL.

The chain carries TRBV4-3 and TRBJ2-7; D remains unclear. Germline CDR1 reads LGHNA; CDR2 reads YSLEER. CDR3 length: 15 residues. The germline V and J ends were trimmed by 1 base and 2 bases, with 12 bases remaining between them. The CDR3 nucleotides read TGCGCCAGCAGCCAAGCAGTTACAGAGACCTACGAGCAGTACTTC. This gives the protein CASSQAVTETYEQYF.